A single sample gave rise to the 21 T cell receptor beta chains below, sequenced in a study of monozygotic twins with inflammatory bowel disease. One entry per CDR3 protein, without DNA, is what TCRdb gives after re-calling the 5' RACE reads. In total, the table holds roughly 160,000 distinct CDR3 sequences. The sample consisted of blood. The receptors were sampled from a human donor with ulcerative colitis or Crohn's disease, or a healthy co-twin of an affected twin (not recorded which).

This chain connects TRBV19 to TRBJ2-1; TCRdb's assignment of TRBD2 cannot be checked, as there is no DNA. The CDR3 is made up of 15 amino acids. The germline V gene encodes CDR1 LNHDA and CDR2 SQIVND (reference sequence). CDR3 in amino acids: CASTGTGGPYNEQFF.

The V and J genes are TRBV6-2 or TRBV6-3 and TRBJ2-2. The germline gives CDR1 MNHEY, CDR2 SVGEGT. The length of the CDR3 is 15 residues. The CDR3 region is CASSYAGTNTGELFF.

The CDR3 region is CASTVAEYNEQFF. The chain carries TRBV6-2 or TRBV6-3 and TRBJ2-1; the D gene TCRdb calls, TRBD2, cannot be checked with no DNA. Germline V CDR1 and CDR2: MNHEY, SVGEGT. The CDR3 sequence is 13 residues long.

The chain carries TRBV12-3 or TRBV12-4 and TRBJ1-6; TCRdb's D gene call, TRBD1, goes unchecked for lack of DNA. The CDR3 sequence is 15 residues long. The CDR3 spells CASSLGHLYNSPLHF.

The rearrangement joins TRBV11-2 to TRBJ2-3. The CDR3 contains 13 residues. From germline, CDR1 is SGHAT and CDR2 FQNNGV. The CDR3 reads CASSFGTEDTQYF.

V is TRBV5-1 and J is TRBJ2-2; the TCRdb D gene call, TRBD1, has no DNA to confirm it. The CDR3 totals 16 residues. Germline CDR1 SGHRS, CDR2 YFSETQ. This CDR3 reads CASSGDRDPNTGELFF.

The V call is TRBV5-1, the J call TRBJ2-5. Per the germline V gene, CDR1 is SGHRS and CDR2 is YFSETQ. The CDR3 is 13 residues long. CDR3 region: CASSLQNQETQYF.

The chain recombines TRBV7-6 with TRBJ1-1; TCRdb names TRBD1, which stays unverified in the absence of DNA. The CDR3 spans 13 residues. In germline, CDR1 is SGHVS, CDR2 FNYEAQ. The CDR3 sequence is CASSLVTGGEAFF.

The chain combines TRBV7-9 with TRBJ1-1; TCRdb's assignment of TRBD1 cannot be checked, as there is no DNA. The CDR3 runs 13 residues. Germline V gene sequence: CDR1 SEHNR, CDR2 FQNEAQ (reference sequence). This CDR3 reads CASSLWGHREAFF.

The chain uses TRBV6-2 or TRBV6-3 and TRBJ1-3; TCRdb calls TRBD1, which cannot be checked without DNA. The CDR3 sequence is 15 residues long. Germline V CDR1 and CDR2: MNHEY, SVGEGT. The CDR3: CASSRTAYSGNTIYF.

V and J are TRBV7-9 and TRBJ1-1. Germline V CDR1 and CDR2: SEHNR, FQNEAQ (reference sequence). The CDR3 extends over 14 amino acids. CDR3 sequence reads: CASSHSTRNTEAFF.

This sequence joins TRBV27 and TRBJ2-7; absent DNA, TCRdb's TRBD2 call cannot be checked. The CDR3 has 15 residues. CDR1 is MNHEY, CDR2 SMNVEV, per germline (reference sequence). The CDR3 sequence is CASSPYWTSGYEQYF.

The chain employs TRBV19 and TRBJ1-4; TCRdb picks TRBD1, but there is no DNA to check that call. CDR1 is LNHDA, CDR2 SQIVND, per germline (reference sequence). This CDR3 has 13 residues. The CDR3 spells CASSITGQEKLFF.

The chain recombines TRBV13 with TRBJ2-2; TCRdb's D call of TRBD2 is untestable without DNA. The CDR3 loop spans 15 amino acids. Germline-derived CDR1 and CDR2 are PRHDT and FYEKMQ (reference sequence). Here the CDR3 reads CASSSIATNTGELFF. The variable domain in full, completed from reference TRBV13 and TRBJ2-2, reads AAGVIQSPRHLIKEKRETATLKCYPIPRHDTVYWYQQGPGQDPQFLISFYEKMQSDKGSIPDRFSAQQFSDYHSELNMSSLELGDSALYFCASSSIATNTGELFFGEGSRLTVL.

The genes are TRBV5-4 and TRBJ1-6; no DNA is available, so the TRBD1 call from TCRdb remains unchecked. This CDR3 has 14 amino acids. Germline CDR1 is SGHNT and CDR2 is YYREEE (reference sequence). The CDR3 here is CASSPGTGSSPLHF.

This chain uses TRBV6-2 or TRBV6-3 with TRBJ2-7; TCRdb picks TRBD1, but there is no DNA to check that call. CDR1 is MNHEY, CDR2 SVGEGT, per germline. The CDR3 spans 13 residues. The CDR3 is CASRRAGTYEQYF.

The gene calls are TRBV18 and TRBJ2-7; TCRdb calls TRBD2, which cannot be checked without DNA. The V gene's germline CDR1 is KGHSH and CDR2 LQKENI. The CDR3 loop spans 13 amino acids. The CDR3 loop is CASSQGEEYEQYF.

The chain combines TRBV7-2 with TRBJ2-5; absent DNA, TCRdb's TRBD1 call cannot be checked. Germline V gives CDR1 SGHTA, CDR2 FQGNSA. The CDR3 is 14 amino acids. CDR3 residues: CASSETGGEGTQYF. Full variable domain (remainder filled in from reference TRBV7-2 and TRBJ2-5): GAGVSQSPSNKVTEKGKDVELRCDPISGHTALYWYRQSLGQGLEFLIYFQGNSAPDKSGLPSDRFSAERTGGSVSTLTIQRTQQEDSAVYLCASSETGGEGTQYFGPGTRLLVL.

V is TRBV25-1 and J is TRBJ1-1. From germline, CDR1 is MGHDK and CDR2 SYGVNS. This CDR3 is built from 16 residues. The CDR3 spells CASSDGRAGMNTEAFF.

The chain employs TRBV10-3 and TRBJ2-1; TCRdb's D call, TRBD2, is unchecked because there is no DNA. The CDR3 has 16 residues. Germline loops: CDR1 ENHRY, CDR2 SYGVKD. This CDR3 is CAISVSPGLAYNEQFF.

The chain combines TRBV10-2 with TRBJ2-5; TCRdb lists TRBD2, though no DNA is available to test this call. The CDR3 runs 14 residues. Germline CDR1 WSHSY, CDR2 SAAADI. The CDR3 loop is CASTSAGTSGSQYF.